These 29 T cell receptor beta chains originate from one sample sequenced in a study of blood T cell repertoires in COVID-19 (dated by TCRdb to 2018 to 2021). Receptor amplification or capture employed the immunoSEQ multiplex PCR assay. In its TCRdb copy, this immuneACCESS table keeps in-frame sequences only and misses some clones. Where compared with another copy, unresolved V genes explain less than half of these, and the others have no known cause. The sample table contains about 120,000 clones; only one count was recorded for 90% of them. The ten largest account for roughly 1.9% of the sample. Sequenced material: peripheral blood. These receptors came from a human donor with active COVID-19. The donor label of this sample is uncertain.

The CDR3 coding sequence is TGTGCCAGCAGCGCACAGGGGGCCCGAGGCATTCAGTACTTC. Its protein is CASSAQGARGIQYF. The chain employs TRBV5-4 and TRBJ2-4; TRBD1 aligns across 9 bases. Trimming took 4 bases from V and 9 from J; bases not matched to a gene: 8. Germline V gene sequence: CDR1 SGHNT, CDR2 YYREEE (reference sequence). This CDR3 comprises 14 residues.

This clone showed up just once. The chain combines TRBV30 with TRBJ1-2, with D hard to call. The CDR3 contains 12 residues. Germline V gene data show CDR1 as GTSNPN and CDR2 as SVGIG (reference sequence). Trimming stripped 2 bases from V and 9 bases from J, with 13 bases between. The CDR3, as DNA: TGTGCCTGGAGTAGCGCCCTGTATAGCTACACCTTC. Translation: CAWSSALYSYTF.

This chain uses TRBV19 with TRBJ2-4; 7 nucleotides align to TRBD1. In germline, CDR1 is LNHDA, CDR2 SQIVND (reference sequence). The V and J ends lost 6 bases and 1 base, in that order; junction bases with no gene match: 6. The CDR3 contains 15 residues. The CDR3 sequence is CASRRQGDAKNIQYF. The CDR3 nucleotides read TGTGCCAGTAGAAGACAGGGTGATGCCAAAAACATTCAGTACTTC.

The chain links TRBV3-1 (or the pseudogene TRBV3-2) to TRBJ1-4, with D perhaps TRBD1 (6 bases). This CDR3 has 17 residues. Germline V lookup: CDR1 LGHDT, CDR2 YNNKEL (reference sequence). Trimming stripped 0 bases from V and 6 bases from J, with 17 bases between. This CDR3 is CASSQDWVTGRDEKLFF. Here the CDR3 DNA reads TGTGCCAGCAGCCAAGATTGGGTAACAGGGCGGGATGAAAAACTGTTTTTT.

The CDR3 sequence: CASSLTTTSGEQFF. The DNA for the CDR3 is TGTGCCAGCAGCTTGACTACTACTAGCGGAGAGCAGTTCTTC. The chain combines TRBV5-5 with TRBJ2-1; the match to TRBD2 covers 8 bases. This CDR3 is built from 14 residues. CDR1 is SGHKS, CDR2 YYEKEE, per germline (reference sequence). V dropped 1 base and J dropped 10; count of bases not matched to a gene: 7. The complete variable domain, with remaining parts taken from reference TRBV5-5 and TRBJ2-1, reads DAGVTQSPTHLIKTRGQQVTLRCSPISGHKSVSWYQQVLGQGPQFIFQYYEKEERGRGNFPDRFSARQFPNYSSELNVNALLLGDSALYLCASSLTTTSGEQFFGPGTRLTVL.

The chain links TRBV5-6 to TRBJ2-7; the D gene is possibly TRBD1 (5 bases). From germline, CDR1 is SGHDT and CDR2 YYEEEE. The CDR3 is 13 amino acids. With 4 bases removed from V and 0 bases from J, the gap between germline ends came to 8 bases. The CDR3 spells CASSRQPSYEQYF. As DNA, the CDR3 is TGTGCCAGCAGCAGACAGCCCTCCTACGAGCAGTACTTC.

The chain combines TRBV19 with TRBJ2-7; tentative D call: TRBD1 (6 bases). Germline lookup yields CDR1 LNHDA and CDR2 SQIVND (reference sequence). This CDR3 comprises 15 residues. V shed 3 bases and J shed 7 bases, with 19 bases lying between them. The CDR3 DNA reads TGTGCCAGTAGTATCTCTGGGGGCCGTCGGACTGAGCAGTACTTC. Translated: CASSISGGRRTEQYF.

V and J are TRBV19 and TRBJ1-5, with D perhaps TRBD1 (6 bases). The germline CDR1 and CDR2 sequences are LNHDA and SQIVND (reference sequence). The CDR3 runs to 18 residues. The V end was cut by 7 bases, the J end by 0 bases, with 22 bases between. CDR3 sequence: CASTWGGDILYSNQPQHF. The CDR3 nucleotides read TGTGCCAGTACCTGGGGAGGGGACATCTTGTATAGCAATCAGCCCCAGCATTTT.

This clone was found a few times. The chain recombines TRBV4-3 with TRBJ2-6; weak D call: TRBD1 (6 bases). V was trimmed by 1 base and J by 0 bases, leaving 7 bases between them. The germline gives CDR1 LGHNA, CDR2 YSLEER. The CDR3 runs 16 residues. Here the CDR3 reads CASSQGTASGANVLTF. The CDR3, as DNA: TGCGCCAGCAGCCAAGGGACAGCCTCTGGGGCCAACGTCCTGACTTTC.

This chain links TRBV7-9 with TRBJ2-3, with 8 bases that match TRBD2. The CDR3 is 14 amino acids. With V trimmed by 7 bases and J by 1 base, 4 bases remained unmatched. Per germline, CDR1 SEHNR and CDR2 FQNEAQ (reference sequence). The CDR3 loop reads CASTERGRTDTQYF. The CDR3 DNA follows: TGTGCCAGCACCGAGCGGGGGCGCACAGATACGCAGTATTTT.

The chain combines TRBV5-4 with TRBJ2-3; 9 positions match TRBD1. Trimming cost V 5 bases and J 6 bases; bases outside gene matches: 10. The germline V gene encodes CDR1 SGHNT and CDR2 YYREEE (reference sequence). The CDR3 runs to 15 residues. The CDR3 region is CASRIDRGRGDTQYF. CDR3 DNA sequence: TGTGCCAGCAGGATCGACAGGGGGAGGGGGGATACGCAGTATTTT.

The chain carries TRBV4-3 and TRBJ1-3; a weak D match, TRBD1 (5 bases). Looked up from germline, CDR1 is LGHNA and CDR2 is YSLEER. V lost 1 base, J lost 6 bases, and 13 bases lay in between. CDR3 length equals 15 residues. The CDR3 loop reads CASSQASGTQNTIYF. CDR3 sequence (DNA): TGCGCCAGCAGCCAAGCGAGCGGGACGCAAAACACCATATATTTT.

The chain links TRBV7-3 to TRBJ2-3; tentatively, D is TRBD1 (6 bases). The CDR3 covers 15 residues. Germline CDR1 and CDR2: SGHTA and FQGTGA. Trimming shortened V by 0 bases and J by 4 bases, and 11 bases separated the two germline ends. Here the CDR3 DNA reads TGTGCCAGCAGCTTAACAGGGGGTAGTTCAGATACGCAGTATTTT. It translates to CASSLTGGSSDTQYF.

V gene TRBV4-1 combines with J gene TRBJ2-1; 8 positions match TRBD1. V dropped 5 bases and J dropped 2; count of bases not matched to a gene: 8. Germline V gene data show CDR1 as MGHRA and CDR2 as YSYEKL. This CDR3 contains 16 residues. This chain's CDR3 is CASSTRQGLAYNEQFF. DNA of the CDR3: TGCGCCAGCAGCACACGACAGGGGCTGGCCTACAATGAGCAGTTCTTC.

The V gene is TRBV18, the J gene TRBJ2-4; 7 bases line up with TRBD1. This CDR3 region has 16 residues. The J segment lost 1 base and the V segment lost 1 base, leaving 4 bases of the junction unmatched. CDR1 KGHSH and CDR2 LQKENI come from the germline V gene. CDR3 sequence: CASSPQGARAKNIQYF. CDR3 nucleotides: TGTGCCAGCTCACCACAGGGGGCAAGGGCCAAAAACATTCAGTACTTC.

This chain joins TRBV6-5 and TRBJ2-5; D not resolved. Trimming took off 6 bases at V and 1 base at J, with 15 bases between the two ends. This CDR3 comprises 15 residues. From germline, CDR1 is MNHEY and CDR2 SVGAGI. CDR3 loop: CASSPTLSTQETQYF. In DNA, the CDR3 is TGTGCCAGCAGCCCCACCCTATCAACCCAAGAGACCCAGTACTTC.

The chain carries TRBV9 and TRBJ2-7; D gene uncertain. Trimming pared 0 bases from V and 6 bases from J, leaving 7 bases between. This CDR3 spans 12 amino acids. From germline, CDR1 is SGDLS and CDR2 YYNGEE. CDR3 loop: CASSVATGEQYF. CDR3 nucleotide sequence: TGTGCCAGCAGCGTAGCCACTGGCGAGCAGTACTTC.

The genes are TRBV6-2 or TRBV6-3 and TRBJ1-6; D not resolved. The germline V gene encodes CDR1 MNHEY and CDR2 SVGEGT. The CDR3 consists of 12 residues. The V end lost 0 bases, the J end lost 13 bases, and 7 bases lay between the germline ends. The CDR3 protein is CASSYSVFPLHF. The CDR3 nucleotides read TGTGCCAGCAGTTACTCCGTGTTCCCCCTCCACTTT.

This chain uses TRBV11-3 with TRBJ1-5, with a possible D match to TRBD1 (6 bases). CDR3 size: 17 residues. Germline V gives CDR1 SGHNT, CDR2 YENEEA. The V end was cut by 4 bases, the J end by 5 bases, with 21 bases between. The CDR3 bases are TGTGCCAGCAGCTCGGGGGCCCTGGGGAGGGGGTATCAGCCCCAGCATTTT. Residues: CASSSGALGRGYQPQHF.

The J gene is TRBJ2-7, the V gene TRBV3-1 (or the pseudogene TRBV3-2); 8 bases fit TRBD1. The germline V gene has CDR1 LGHDT and CDR2 YNNKEL (reference sequence). The CDR3 contains 17 residues. The trim removed 0 bases at V and 2 bases at J, leaving 9 bases unmatched. The CDR3 DNA reads as TGTGCCAGCAGCCAAGATTTGGCCAGGGGGCCGCCCTACGAGCAGTACTTC. Protein product: CASSQDLARGPPYEQYF.

The chain has TRBV12-3 or TRBV12-4 and TRBJ1-2; perhaps TRBD1 as D (6 bases). Trimming cost V 7 bases and J 8 bases, with 14 bases left between them. CDR3 length: 12 residues. CDR3: CASKTGMWGYTF. CDR3 nucleotides: TGTGCCAGCAAAACAGGGATGTGGGGCTACACCTTC.

This clone appeared a single time. This chain links TRBV6-2 or TRBV6-3 with TRBJ1-6, with 7 positions matching TRBD1. CDR3 length: 15 amino acids. The ends lost 4 bases at V and 8 bases at J; junction bases unmatched: 8. CDR1 is MNHEY, CDR2 SVGEGT, per germline. The CDR3 DNA reads TGTGCCAGCAGTTTGATTGGGACAGCGGATTCACCCCTCCACTTT. Its protein is CASSLIGTADSPLHF.

The CDR3 loop is CASSLERLPYTF. The CDR3 DNA sequence: TGTGCCAGCAGCTTAGAGAGGTTACCCTACACCTTC. The chain uses TRBV7-8 and TRBJ1-2; D ambiguous. Deletions cut 1 base from V and 10 bases from J, with 10 bases between. The length of the CDR3 is 12 residues. CDR1 SGHVS and CDR2 FQNEAQ come from the germline V gene.

The rearrangement links TRBV9 to TRBJ2-1; no definite D call. The CDR3 spans 12 residues. CDR1 is SGDLS and CDR2 is YYNGEE in the germline V gene. The V and J ends lost 1 base and 9 bases respectively, with 8 bases between them. The CDR3 is CASSVSLGEQFF. The DNA of the CDR3 is TGTGCCAGCAGCGTAAGCCTCGGTGAGCAGTTCTTC.

This chain links TRBV4-2 with TRBJ2-1, with TRBD2 as a possible D gene (5 bases). Germline values: CDR1 LGHNA, CDR2 YNFKEQ. The CDR3 has 12 amino acids. The V end was cut by 2 bases, the J end by 8 bases, with 7 bases between. CDR3 DNA: TGTGCCAGCAGCCAATCCGGGGATGAGCAGTTCTTC. Its translation is CASSQSGDEQFF.

The V gene is TRBV9, the J gene TRBJ2-5, with D unresolved. CDR3 length: 15 residues. Germline V gene lookup returns CDR1 SGDLS and CDR2 YYNGEE. The V gene lost 0 bases and the J gene lost 2 bases, with 11 bases spanning the gap. The CDR3 coding sequence is TGTGCCAGCAGCGTAGACCAAGCACCGCAAGAGACCCAGTACTTC. Translating gives CASSVDQAPQETQYF.

The J gene is TRBJ1-2, the V gene TRBV6-5, with TRBD1 as a possible D gene (5 bases). This CDR3 comprises 14 residues. V lost 10 bases, J lost 4 bases, and 19 bases lay in between. The V gene's germline CDR1 is MNHEY and CDR2 SVGAGI. Here the CDR3 reads CATSGGGSGYGYTF. The CDR3 DNA sequence: TGTGCCACCTCAGGCGGGGGGTCTGGCTATGGCTACACCTTC.

The chain joins TRBV4-2 to TRBJ2-5; 16 bases are a match to TRBD2. The junction had 7 bases not matched to a gene; V was cut back by 4 bases and J by 5 bases. Germline CDR1 is LGHNA and CDR2 is YNFKEQ. This CDR3 region has 17 residues. The CDR3 protein is CASSPGTSGGARETQYF. CDR3 nucleotide sequence: TGTGCCAGCAGCCCCGGGACTAGCGGGGGGGCCAGGGAGACCCAGTACTTC.

This rearrangement joins TRBV5-1 to TRBJ2-1; 10 bases line up with TRBD2. In germline, CDR1 is SGHRS, CDR2 YFSETQ. CDR3 length: 17 amino acids. V was pared by 3 bases and J by 2 bases, with 8 bases of the junction left unmatched. CDR3 region: CASSSRPAGGTYNEQFF. CDR3 in DNA: TGCGCCAGCAGCTCAAGGCCAGCGGGGGGGACCTACAATGAGCAGTTCTTC.